What follows is one T cell receptor (beta chain) and its context. The antigen remains unidentified. As input for TCR beta libraries, roughly 2.1 micrograms of genomic DNA came from cryopreserved PBMCs. This sample was included in a study of cytotoxic CD8 clonotypes in ibrutinib-treated CLL. General study findings and limits: At progression, clonality fell back toward baseline after rising at ibrutinib response.

Assay: immunoSEQ multiplex PCR; the TCRdb copy retains only in-frame clones and omits some. The sample lists about 140,000 clones, around 90% occurring once. This receptor was obtained from a human donor with chronic lymphocytic leukemia. The sequences come from PBMCs, collected after 12 months of ibrutinib treatment.

CDR3 residues: CASSQGGGQGIMNTEAFF. CDR3 coding DNA: TGCGCCAGCAGCCAAGGAGGGGGACAGGGTATCATGAACACTGAAGCTTTCTTT. The V and J genes are TRBV4-1 and TRBJ1-1, with 9 bases matching TRBD1. Germline V gene sequence: CDR1 MGHRA, CDR2 YSYEKL. The CDR3 spans 18 residues. J lost 0 bases, V lost 1 base, and 9 bases had no gene match.